The TCR beta chain under discussion was sequenced for a study of blood T cell repertoires in COVID-19. Study in general: Sources were T cells, B-cell-depleted T cells, or PBMCs; the material itself was cDNA or gDNA.

Using immunoSEQ multiplex PCR, the repertoire was profiled, and TCRdb retains in-frame clones only, with some absent. The sample lists some 160,000 clones, around 82% seen once, with roughly 5.3% in the top ten. CDR3 length: 12 amino acids. V was cut by 4 bases and J by 8 bases, with 11 bases left in between. This chain joins TRBV12-3 or TRBV12-4 and TRBJ1-2; D call uncertain. The clonotype comes from a woman aged 45-65 years with acute or convalescent COVID-19. Sequencing input: peripheral blood. This chain's CDR3 is CASSSRGSGYTF. CDR3 in DNA: TGTGCCAGCAGTTCCCGCGGGTCAGGCTACACCTTC.